This TCR beta chain was sequenced in a study of blood T cells in healthy people across ages. Regarding the study as a whole: A strong correlation between TCR beta diversity and naive T cell percentage was seen.

This clonotype was observed a handful of times. Antigen: not known. The use of a sample-barcoded 5' primer and a J-beta primer mix characterized a second PCR of about 6 to 11 cycles. From the 5' RACE reads, TCRdb called clonotypes with MiXCR, one entry per CDR3 protein. Here the sample spans around 750,000 distinct CDR3 sequences, roughly 50% being singletons. Per germline, CDR1 MDHEN and CDR2 SYDVKM. This CDR3 is 15 amino acids long. V was pared by 2 bases and J by 0 bases, with 11 bases between. Sequenced sample: blood. The receptor's source is a man older than 75 in good health. This chain connects TRBV28 to TRBJ2-7, with no clear D. The CDR3 spells CASSLGGSNSYEQYF. The CDR3 DNA reads as TGTGCCAGCAGTTTAGGTGGGTCAAACTCCTACGAGCAGTACTTC.